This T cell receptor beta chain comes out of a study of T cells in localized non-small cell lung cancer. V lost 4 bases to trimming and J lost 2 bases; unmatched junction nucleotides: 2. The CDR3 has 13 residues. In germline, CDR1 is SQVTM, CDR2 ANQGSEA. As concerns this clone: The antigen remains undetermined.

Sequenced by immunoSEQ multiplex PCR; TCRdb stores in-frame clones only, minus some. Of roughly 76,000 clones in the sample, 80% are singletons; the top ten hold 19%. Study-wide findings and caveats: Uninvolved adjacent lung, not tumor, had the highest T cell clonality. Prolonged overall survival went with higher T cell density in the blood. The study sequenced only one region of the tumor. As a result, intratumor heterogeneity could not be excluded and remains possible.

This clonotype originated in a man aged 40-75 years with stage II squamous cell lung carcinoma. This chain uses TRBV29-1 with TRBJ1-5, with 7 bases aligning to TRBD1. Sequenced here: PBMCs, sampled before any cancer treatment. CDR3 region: CSVATGRNQPQHF. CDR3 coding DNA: TGCAGCGTTGCGACAGGGCGCAATCAGCCCCAGCATTTT. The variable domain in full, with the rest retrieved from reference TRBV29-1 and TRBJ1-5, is SAVISQKPSRDICQRGTSLTIQCQVDSQVTMMFWYRQQPGQSLTLIATANQGSEATYESGFVIDKFPISRPNLTFSTLTVSNMSPEDSSIYLCSVATGRNQPQHFGDGTRLSIL.